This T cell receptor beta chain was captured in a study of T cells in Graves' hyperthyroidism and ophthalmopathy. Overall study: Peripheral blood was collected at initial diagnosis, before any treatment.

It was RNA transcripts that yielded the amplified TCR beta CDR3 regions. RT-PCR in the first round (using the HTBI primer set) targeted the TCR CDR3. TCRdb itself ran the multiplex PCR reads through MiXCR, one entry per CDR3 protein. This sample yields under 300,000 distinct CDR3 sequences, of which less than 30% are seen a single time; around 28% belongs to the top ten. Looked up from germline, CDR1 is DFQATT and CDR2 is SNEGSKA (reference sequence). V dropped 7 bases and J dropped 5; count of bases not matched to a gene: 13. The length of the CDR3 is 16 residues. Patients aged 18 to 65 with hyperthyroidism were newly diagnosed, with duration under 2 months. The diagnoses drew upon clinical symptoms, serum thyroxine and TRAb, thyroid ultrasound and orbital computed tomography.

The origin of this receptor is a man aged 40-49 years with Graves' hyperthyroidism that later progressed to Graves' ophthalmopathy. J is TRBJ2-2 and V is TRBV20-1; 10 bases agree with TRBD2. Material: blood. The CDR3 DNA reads TGCAGTGTTTCCGATAGCGGGAGGAGTTGGACCGGGGAGCTGTTTTTT. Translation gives CSVSDSGRSWTGELFF.